A selection of T cell receptor beta chains follows, all from one sample in a study of a mutant IDH1 vaccine in newly diagnosed glioma. Sequenced by immunoSEQ multiplex PCR; TCRdb stores in-frame clones only, minus some. The table lists approximately 52,000 clones, 65% to 80% of them singletons. This specimen consisted of PBMCs, obtained from a glioma patient treated with radiotherapy, temozolomide or both. These receptors came from a woman in her thirties or forties with glioma. CDR3s include the opening cysteine and the closing phenylalanine or tryptophan. Fields, in order: D gene, J gene, clone size, V gene, CDR3 protein, CDR3 DNA. The D gene is left open where the match is weak. Part of the rows lack a size; the others show once, few, many or a class for expanded clones.

D: TRBD1; J: TRBJ2-5; size: NA; V: TRBV9; CDR3: CASSQGQGVQETQYF; DNA: TGTGCCAGCAGCCAGGGACAGGGGGTGCAAGAGACCCAGTACTTC
D: NA; J: TRBJ1-3; size: NA; V: TRBV5-6; CDR3: CASSSPGTGNTIYF; DNA: TGTGCCAGCAGCAGCCCAGGGACTGGAAACACCATATATTTT
D: TRBD1; J: TRBJ2-2; size: NA; V: TRBV30; CDR3: CAWRIQGAKGELFF; DNA: TGTGCCTGGAGGATACAGGGGGCAAAGGGGGAGCTGTTTTTT
D: NA; J: TRBJ1-6; size: NA; V: TRBV7-8; CDR3: CASSLDTPGALHF; DNA: TGTGCCAGCAGCTTAGATACCCCTGGGGCCCTCCACTTT
D: NA; J: TRBJ1-1; size: NA; V: TRBV30; CDR3: CAWSVGWGGRTDTEAFF; DNA: TGTGCCTGGAGTGTCGGGTGGGGGGGGAGAACTGACACTGAAGCTTTCTTT
D: NA; J: TRBJ1-5; size: NA; V: TRBV2; CDR3: CASSGEISNQPQHF; DNA: TGTGCCAGCAGCGGAGAAATTAGCAATCAGCCCCAGCATTTT
D: TRBD2; J: TRBJ2-5; size: once; V: TRBV5-1; CDR3: CASRPLTSGGQETQYF; DNA: TGCGCCAGCAGACCCTTGACTAGCGGGGGCCAAGAGACCCAGTACTTC
D: NA; J: TRBJ1-2; size: NA; V: TRBV2; CDR3: CASSDTANYGYTF; DNA: TGTGCCAGCAGTGACACAGCTAACTATGGCTACACCTTC
D: NA; J: TRBJ2-1; size: NA; V: TRBV7-6; CDR3: CASSLAQGNEQFF; DNA: TGTGCCAGCAGCTTAGCGCAGGGCAATGAGCAGTTCTTC
D: NA; J: TRBJ1-1; size: NA; V: TRBV5-1; CDR3: CASSLAGLTEAFF; DNA: TGCGCCAGCAGCTTGGCGGGTCTCACTGAAGCTTTCTTT
D: NA; J: TRBJ2-7; size: NA; V: TRBV21-1; CDR3: CASEDRGADEQYF; DNA: TGTGCCAGCGAAGACAGAGGAGCCGACGAGCAGTACTTC
D: NA; J: TRBJ2-3; size: NA; V: TRBV6-4; CDR3: CASSDGEADTQYF; DNA: TGTGCCAGCAGTGATGGGGAAGCAGATACGCAGTATTTT
D: NA; J: TRBJ1-1; size: NA; V: TRBV19; CDR3: CASIGVSSATEAFF; DNA: TGTGCCAGTATCGGGGTATCATCCGCGACTGAAGCTTTCTTT
D: NA; J: TRBJ1-4; size: NA; V: TRBV6-6; CDR3: CASSPRANEKLFF; DNA: TGTGCCAGCAGTCCTCGAGCTAATGAAAAACTGTTTTTT
D: TRBD1; J: TRBJ1-1; size: NA; V: TRBV12-5; CDR3: CASGFSGRQGFF; DNA: TGTGCTAGTGGTTTTAGCGGCCGACAGGGCTTCTTT
D: TRBD1; J: TRBJ1-1; size: NA; V: TRBV7-2; CDR3: CASSIRQGGNTEAFF; DNA: TGTGCCAGCAGCATAAGACAGGGTGGAAACACTGAAGCTTTCTTT
D: NA; J: TRBJ2-1; size: NA; V: TRBV10-3; CDR3: CAIRNRDLKFF; DNA: TGTGCCATCAGAAACCGGGACTTGAAGTTCTTC